Listed here are 13 T cell receptor beta chains from one sample, sequenced in a study of T cells in Graves' hyperthyroidism and ophthalmopathy (dated by TCRdb to the late 2010s). Library construction relied on multiplex PCR. Sequencing took place on an Illumina HiSeq 2000. Amplification of TCR beta CDR3 regions was carried out from RNA transcripts. A first-round RT-PCR of the TCR CDR3 used the HTBI primer set with the Qiagen OneStep RT-PCR kit. In TCRdb, the public reads were trimmed at Q25 with fastp and aligned with MiXCR, with productive beta chains retained. Rows are combined by CDR3 protein, so each entry shows the most common genes and DNA. The sample profile shows hundreds of thousands of distinct CDR3 sequences; more than 20% of them were found once. The ten largest clones capture 34% of the sample. The specimen was blood. The receptors here all came from a young man with Graves' ophthalmopathy.

The chain recombines TRBV11-2 with TRBJ2-6; D call uncertain. This CDR3 has 17 amino acids. Trimming took 5 bases from V and 2 from J, leaving 16 bases between them. In germline, CDR1 is SGHAT, CDR2 FQNNGV. The CDR3 sequence is CASSLGVERPGANVLTF. In DNA form, the CDR3 reads TGTGCCAGCAGCCTTGGGGTGGAACGTCCTGGGGCCAACGTCCTGACTTTC.

This clonotype appeared a few times. This sequence joins TRBV27 and TRBJ1-2, with D maybe TRBD1 (6 bases). Trimming took 6 bases from V and 4 from J, leaving 12 bases between them. Germline-derived CDR1 and CDR2 are MNHEY and SMNVEV (reference sequence). The CDR3 has 13 residues. The CDR3 spells CASRNRAGYGYTF. The CDR3 coding sequence is TGTGCCAGCAGGAACAGGGCTGGCTATGGCTACACCTTC.

This clonotype was counted at least ten times. The chain employs TRBV11-2 and TRBJ2-1, with 8 bases identical to TRBD2. The CDR3 length is 15 residues. CDR1 and CDR2 (germline): SGHAT, FQNNGV. V lost 4 bases, J lost 5 bases, and 7 bases stayed unmatched. The CDR3 here is CASSSIAGSNNEQFF. The CDR3 nucleotides are TGTGCCAGCAGCTCTATAGCGGGGTCGAACAATGAGCAGTTCTTC.

Written as DNA, the CDR3 is TGCAGTGCTAGGGTTGGGACTAGCGGCACAGATACGCAGTATTTT. It yields the protein CSARVGTSGTDTQYF. This sequence joins TRBV20-1 and TRBJ2-3, with 10 bases identical to TRBD2. J gave up 1 base and V 3 bases, and 4 bases lay outside the gene matches. CDR3 length: 15 residues. CDR1 is DFQATT and CDR2 is SNEGSKA in the germline V gene (reference sequence).

This clonotype came up many times. This rearrangement joins TRBV27 to TRBJ2-7, with a weak D call TRBD2 (6 bases). Trimming removed 2 bases at V and 2 bases at J, with 13 bases between. CDR3 length: 15 amino acids. The V gene's germline CDR1 is MNHEY and CDR2 SMNVEV (reference sequence). CDR3 nucleotides: TGTGCCAGCAGTTTACTTCGCGGGGACGCCTACGAGCAGTACTTC. Translation: CASSLLRGDAYEQYF.

In regard to this clonotype: One end of the junction fails to match germline, which may point to a read error. The chain is built from TRBV5-1 and TRBJ2-5, with TRBD2 matching over 7 bases. Germline CDR1 SGHRS, CDR2 YFSETQ. The CDR3 contains 18 residues. CDR3 amino acids: CASSVKMGGPIYQETQYF. For the CDR3, the DNA is TGTGCCAGCAGCGTAAAGATGGGAGGGCCGATTTACCAAGAGACCCAGTACTTC.

The chain employs TRBV2 and TRBJ1-2, with unresolved D. The V gene lost 2 bases and the J gene lost 7 bases, with 5 bases spanning the gap. CDR1 is SNHLY, CDR2 FYNNEI, per germline. This CDR3 contains 11 residues. CDR3 sequence reads: CASSEIGGYTF. DNA of the CDR3: TGTGCCAGCAGTGAAATTGGTGGCTACACCTTC.

V and J are TRBV4-2 and TRBJ2-3; 9 nucleotides line up with TRBD2. The germline CDR1 and CDR2 sequences are LGHNA and YNFKEQ. The CDR3 extends over 17 amino acids. V gave up 1 base and J gave up 1 base; unmatched junction bases: 6. CDR3 loop: CASSQARRTSGTDTQYF. Written as DNA, the CDR3 is TGTGCCAGCAGCCAAGCTAGGAGGACTAGCGGCACAGATACGCAGTATTTT.

The chain couples TRBV19 to TRBJ1-1, with a tentative D call TRBD1 (5 bases). The CDR3 consists of 12 residues. Per germline, CDR1 LNHDA and CDR2 SQIVND (reference sequence). The germline V and J ends were trimmed by 5 bases and 6 bases, with 10 bases remaining between them. DNA for the CDR3: TGTGCCAGTAGTCCAGGGAAGGCTGAAGCTTTCTTT. This encodes CASSPGKAEAFF.

The chain carries TRBV28 and TRBJ2-5; perhaps TRBD1 as D (6 bases). The CDR3 totals 17 residues. V gave up 7 bases and J gave up 5 bases, with 26 bases separating them. Per the germline V gene, CDR1 is MDHEN and CDR2 is SYDVKM. This CDR3 reads CASTQFPTTGRRETQYF. The DNA of the CDR3 is TGTGCCAGCACTCAATTTCCGACCACAGGGCGTCGGGAGACCCAGTACTTC.

The rearrangement joins TRBV4-2 to TRBJ1-4; TRBD1 is a possible D gene (5 bases). Germline V gives CDR1 LGHNA, CDR2 YNFKEQ. The V end was cut by 0 bases, the J end by 0 bases, with 11 bases between. CDR3 length: 17 amino acids. CDR3 in DNA: TGTGCCAGCAGCCAAGATCCCCAGGGAGCAACTAATGAAAAACTGTTTTTT. This translates into CASSQDPQGATNEKLFF.

The V gene is TRBV12-3 or TRBV12-4, the J gene TRBJ2-3, with 9 bases that match TRBD2. V shed 6 bases and J 2 bases; nucleotides not matched to a gene: 12. This CDR3 contains 17 residues. The CDR3 spells CASSLTPTSGYTDTQYF. CDR3 in DNA: TGTGCCAGCAGCCTAACACCGACTAGCGGATACACAGATACGCAGTATTTT.

This clonotype was recorded at least ten times. The chain recombines TRBV28 with TRBJ2-7, with D unclear. Trimming pared 1 base from V and 0 bases from J, leaving 10 bases between. CDR1 is MDHEN and CDR2 is SYDVKM in the germline V gene. The CDR3 extends over 15 amino acids. The CDR3 DNA sequence: TGTGCCAGCAGTTTATCTGGACGGATCTCCTACGAGCAGTACTTC. Translation gives CASSLSGRISYEQYF.